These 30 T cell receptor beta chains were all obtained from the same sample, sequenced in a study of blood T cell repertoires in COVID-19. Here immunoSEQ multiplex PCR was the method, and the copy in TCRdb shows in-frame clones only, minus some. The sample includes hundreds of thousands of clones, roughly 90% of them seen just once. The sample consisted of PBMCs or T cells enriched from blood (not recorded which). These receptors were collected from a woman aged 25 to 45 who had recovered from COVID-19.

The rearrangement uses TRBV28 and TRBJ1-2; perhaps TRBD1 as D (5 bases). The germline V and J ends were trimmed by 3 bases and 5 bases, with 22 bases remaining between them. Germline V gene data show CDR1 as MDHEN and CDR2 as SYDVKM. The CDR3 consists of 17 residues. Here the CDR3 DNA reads TGTGCCAGCAGTTTCCCCCTGGGGAATAGGGGTATATATGGCTACACCTTC. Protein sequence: CASSFPLGNRGIYGYTF.

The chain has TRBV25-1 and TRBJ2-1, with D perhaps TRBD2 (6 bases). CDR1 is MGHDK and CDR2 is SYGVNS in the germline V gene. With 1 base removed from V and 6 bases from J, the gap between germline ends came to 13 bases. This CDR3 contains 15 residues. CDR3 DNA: TGTGCCAGCAGTGAATTAACGGGGACTTTCAATGAGCAGTTCTTC. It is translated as CASSELTGTFNEQFF.

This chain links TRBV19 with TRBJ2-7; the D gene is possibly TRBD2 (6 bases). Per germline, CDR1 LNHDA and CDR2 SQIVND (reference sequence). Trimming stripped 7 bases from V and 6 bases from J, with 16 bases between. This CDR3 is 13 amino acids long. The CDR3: CASTSMAGIEQYF. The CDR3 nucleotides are TGTGCCAGTACCTCAATGGCGGGAATCGAGCAGTACTTC.

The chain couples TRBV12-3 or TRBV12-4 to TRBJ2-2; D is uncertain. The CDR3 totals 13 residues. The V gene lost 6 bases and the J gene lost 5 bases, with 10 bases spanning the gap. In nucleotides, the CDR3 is TGTGCCAGCAGCGTCATTCAGACCGGGGAGCTGTTTTTT. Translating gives CASSVIQTGELFF.

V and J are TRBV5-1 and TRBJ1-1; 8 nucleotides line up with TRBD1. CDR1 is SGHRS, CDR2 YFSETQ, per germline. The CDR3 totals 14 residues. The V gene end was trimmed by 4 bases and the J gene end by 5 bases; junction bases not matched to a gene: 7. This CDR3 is CASSQGQGGTEAFF. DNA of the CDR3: TGCGCCAGCAGCCAAGGACAGGGAGGAACTGAAGCTTTCTTT. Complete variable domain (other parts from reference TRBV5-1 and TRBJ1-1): KAGVTQTPRYLIKTRGQQVTLSCSPISGHRSVSWYQQTPGQGLQFLFEYFSETQRNKGNFPGRFSGRQFSNSRSEMNVSTLELGDSALYLCASSQGQGGTEAFFGQGTRLTVV.

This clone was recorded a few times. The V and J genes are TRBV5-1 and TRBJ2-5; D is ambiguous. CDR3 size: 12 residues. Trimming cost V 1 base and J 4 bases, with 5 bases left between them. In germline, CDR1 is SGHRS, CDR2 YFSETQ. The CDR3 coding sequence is TGCGCCAGCAGCTTGTCTCCAGAGACCCAGTACTTC. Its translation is CASSLSPETQYF.

CDR3 nucleotides: TGTGCCATCAGCCAGGACAGCTACGAGCAGTACTTC. Its translation is CAISQDSYEQYF. The chain carries TRBV10-3 and TRBJ2-7, with D maybe TRBD1 (6 bases). Germline CDR1 is ENHRY and CDR2 is SYGVKD. With 6 bases removed from V and 3 bases from J, the gap between germline ends came to 9 bases. The length of the CDR3 is 12 residues.

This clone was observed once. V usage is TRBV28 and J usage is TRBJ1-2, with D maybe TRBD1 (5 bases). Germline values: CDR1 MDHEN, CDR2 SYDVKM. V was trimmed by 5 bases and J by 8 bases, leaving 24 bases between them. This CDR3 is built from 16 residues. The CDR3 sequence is CASSLGPDTGRSGYTF. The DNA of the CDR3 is TGTGCCAGCAGTCTCGGGCCGGACACAGGTCGATCGGGCTACACCTTC.

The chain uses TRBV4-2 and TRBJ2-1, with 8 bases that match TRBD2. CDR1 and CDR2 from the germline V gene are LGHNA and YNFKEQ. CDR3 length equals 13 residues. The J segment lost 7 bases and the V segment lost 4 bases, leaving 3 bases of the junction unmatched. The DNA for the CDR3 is TGTGCCAGCAGCCCGGGACTAGGGAATGAGCAGTTCTTC. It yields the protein CASSPGLGNEQFF.

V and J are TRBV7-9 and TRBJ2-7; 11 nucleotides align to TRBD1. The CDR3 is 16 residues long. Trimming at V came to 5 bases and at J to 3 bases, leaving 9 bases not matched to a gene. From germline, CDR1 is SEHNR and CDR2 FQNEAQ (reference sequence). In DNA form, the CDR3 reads TGTGCCAGCAGCAGACGGACAGGGGGCTACGACTACGAGCAGTACTTC. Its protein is CASSRRTGGYDYEQYF.

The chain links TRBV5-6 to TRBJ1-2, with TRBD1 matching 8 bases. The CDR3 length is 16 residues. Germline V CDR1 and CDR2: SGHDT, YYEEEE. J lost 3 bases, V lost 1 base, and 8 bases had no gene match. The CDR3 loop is CASSLSPRGHDYGYTF. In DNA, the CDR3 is TGTGCCAGCAGCTTGTCCCCCAGGGGGCATGACTATGGCTACACCTTC.

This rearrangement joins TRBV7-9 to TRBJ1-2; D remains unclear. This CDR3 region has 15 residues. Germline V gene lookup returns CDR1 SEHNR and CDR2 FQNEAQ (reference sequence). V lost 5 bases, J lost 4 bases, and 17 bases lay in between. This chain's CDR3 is CASSPDSFISYGYTF. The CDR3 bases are TGTGCCAGCAGCCCAGATAGCTTCATTTCCTATGGCTACACCTTC. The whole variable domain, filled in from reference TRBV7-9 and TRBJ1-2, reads DTGVSQNPRHKITKRGQNVTFRCDPISEHNRLYWYRQTLGQGPEFLTYFQNEAQLEKSRLLSDRFSAERPKGSFSTLEIQRTEQGDSAMYLCASSPDSFISYGYTFGSGTRLTVV.

CDR3 nucleotides: TGTGCCAGCAGCACAGGGGAAGGAGAAACTGAAGCTTTCTTT. Amino acid sequence: CASSTGEGETEAFF. This chain links TRBV6-5 with TRBJ1-1; 7 positions match TRBD1. CDR3 length: 14 amino acids. Germline-derived CDR1 and CDR2 are MNHEY and SVGAGI. The J segment lost 5 bases and the V segment lost 6 bases, leaving 9 bases of the junction unmatched.

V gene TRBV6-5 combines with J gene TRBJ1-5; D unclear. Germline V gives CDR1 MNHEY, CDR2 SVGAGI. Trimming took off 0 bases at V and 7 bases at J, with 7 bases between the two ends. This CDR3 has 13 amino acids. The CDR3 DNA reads TGTGCCAGCAGTTACTCGAGGAACCAGCCCCAGCATTTT. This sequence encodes CASSYSRNQPQHF.

The CDR3 nucleotides read TGTGCCAGCAGGAGTATGGGACAGGGGGCGCAGACTAATGAAAAACTGTTTTTT. This gives the protein CASRSMGQGAQTNEKLFF. The chain has TRBV28 and TRBJ1-4, with 12 nucleotides matching TRBD1. CDR1 is MDHEN, CDR2 SYDVKM, per germline. CDR3 length equals 18 residues. J was trimmed by 2 bases and V by 6 bases; bases with no gene match: 10.

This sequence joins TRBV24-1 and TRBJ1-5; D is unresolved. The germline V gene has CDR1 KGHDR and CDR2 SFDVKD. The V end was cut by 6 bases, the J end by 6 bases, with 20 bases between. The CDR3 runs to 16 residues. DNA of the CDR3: TGTGCCACCAGTTCCTCGTGGGGAGATAGGTTTCAGCCCCAGCATTTT. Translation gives CATSSSWGDRFQPQHF.

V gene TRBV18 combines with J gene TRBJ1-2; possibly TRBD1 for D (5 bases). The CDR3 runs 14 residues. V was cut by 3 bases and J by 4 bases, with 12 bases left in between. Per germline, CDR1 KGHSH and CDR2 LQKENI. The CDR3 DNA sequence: TGTGCCAGCTCACCGGGCGTAGGGGCCTATGGCTACACCTTC. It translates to CASSPGVGAYGYTF.

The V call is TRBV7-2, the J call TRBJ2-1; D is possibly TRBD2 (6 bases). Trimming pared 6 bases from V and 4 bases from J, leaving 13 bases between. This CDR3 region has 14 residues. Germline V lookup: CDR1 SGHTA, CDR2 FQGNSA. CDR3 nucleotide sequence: TGTGCCAGCAGTATAGCGGTAGGATACAATGAGCAGTTCTTC. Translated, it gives CASSIAVGYNEQFF.

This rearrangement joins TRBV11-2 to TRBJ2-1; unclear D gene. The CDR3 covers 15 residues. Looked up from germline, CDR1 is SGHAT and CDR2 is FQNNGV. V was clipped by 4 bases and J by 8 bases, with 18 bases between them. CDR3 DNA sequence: TGTGCCAGCAGCTCCCGTCTCACGAGGTCTTATGAGCAGTTCTTC. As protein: CASSSRLTRSYEQFF.

The CDR3: CASSPGPRGIDEKLFF. DNA of the CDR3: TGTGCCAGCAGTCCTGGGCCTCGGGGGATTGATGAAAAACTGTTTTTT. The chain carries TRBV27 and TRBJ1-4, with D possibly TRBD1 on 5 matching bases. Germline V gene sequence: CDR1 MNHEY, CDR2 SMNVEV (reference sequence). This CDR3 comprises 16 residues. V lost 5 bases to trimming and J lost 6 bases, with 19 bases between them.

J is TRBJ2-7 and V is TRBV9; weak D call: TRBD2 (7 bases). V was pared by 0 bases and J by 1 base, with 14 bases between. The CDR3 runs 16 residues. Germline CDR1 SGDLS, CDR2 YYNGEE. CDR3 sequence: CASSVGGGAGSYEQYF. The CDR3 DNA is TGTGCCAGCAGCGTAGGAGGGGGAGCGGGGTCCTACGAGCAGTACTTC.

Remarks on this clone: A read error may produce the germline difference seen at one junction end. CDR3 DNA: TGTGCTAGCAGCTTGGACTACCGGAATGAGCAGTTCTTC. Its protein is CASSLDYRNEQFF. V gene TRBV7-7 combines with J gene TRBJ2-1; TRBD2 might be the D (6 bases). The CDR3 consists of 13 residues. Germline V gene data show CDR1 as SSHAT and CDR2 as FNYEAQ (reference sequence). The variable domain in full, with the rest retrieved from reference TRBV7-7 and TRBJ2-1, is GAGVSQSPRYKVTKRGQDVTLRCDPISSHATLYWYQQALGQGPEFLTYFNYEAQPDKSGLPSDRFSAERPEGSISTLTIQRTEQRDSAMYRCASSLDYRNEQFFGPGTRLTVL.

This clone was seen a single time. DNA of the CDR3: TGTGCCAGTACCCCGCGCCCCCCTTCCTACAATGAGCAGTTCTTC. This gives the protein CASTPRPPSYNEQFF. V and J are TRBV19 and TRBJ2-1, with no clear D. The CDR3 is 15 amino acids. The V gene lost 7 bases and the J gene lost 1 base, with 14 bases spanning the gap. Looked up from germline, CDR1 is LNHDA and CDR2 is SQIVND (reference sequence).

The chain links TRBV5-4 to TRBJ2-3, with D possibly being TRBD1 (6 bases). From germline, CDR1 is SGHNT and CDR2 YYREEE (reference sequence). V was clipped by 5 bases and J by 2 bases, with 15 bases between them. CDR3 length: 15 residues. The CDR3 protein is CASSSGTHDTDTQYF. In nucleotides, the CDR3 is TGTGCCAGCAGTAGTGGGACACACGACACAGATACGCAGTATTTT.

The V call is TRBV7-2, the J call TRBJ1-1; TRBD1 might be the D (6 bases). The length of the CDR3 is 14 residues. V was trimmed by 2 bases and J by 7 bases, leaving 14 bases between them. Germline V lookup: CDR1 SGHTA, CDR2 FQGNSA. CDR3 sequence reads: CASSLKYRADEAFF. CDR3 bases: TGTGCCAGCAGCTTAAAATACAGGGCGGATGAAGCTTTCTTT. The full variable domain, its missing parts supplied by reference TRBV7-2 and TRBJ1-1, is GAGVSQSPSNKVTEKGKDVELRCDPISGHTALYWYRQSLGQGLEFLIYFQGNSAPDKSGLPSDRFSAERTGGSVSTLTIQRTQQEDSAVYLCASSLKYRADEAFFGQGTRLTVV.

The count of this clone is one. The chain's CDR3 is CASSLVGLPGTDTQYF. The CDR3, as DNA: TGTGCCAGCAGCTTAGTGGGGCTACCCGGCACAGATACGCAGTATTTT. The chain uses TRBV7-2 and TRBJ2-3; tentatively, D is TRBD1 (5 bases). Germline loops: CDR1 SGHTA, CDR2 FQGNSA. The CDR3 consists of 16 residues. The V and J ends lost 1 base and 1 base respectively, with 12 bases between them.

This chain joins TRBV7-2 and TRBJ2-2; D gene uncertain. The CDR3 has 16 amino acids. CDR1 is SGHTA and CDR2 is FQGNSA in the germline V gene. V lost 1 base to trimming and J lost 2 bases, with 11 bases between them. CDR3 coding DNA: TGTGCCAGCAGCTTAGACTCAGCACTAAACACCGGGGAGCTGTTTTTT. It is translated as CASSLDSALNTGELFF.

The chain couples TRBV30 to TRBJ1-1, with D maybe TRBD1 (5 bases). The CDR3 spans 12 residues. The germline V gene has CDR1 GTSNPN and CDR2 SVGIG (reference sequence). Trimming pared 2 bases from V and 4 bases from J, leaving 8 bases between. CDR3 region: CAWSSGGTEAFF. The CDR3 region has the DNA TGTGCCTGGAGTTCGGGGGGCACTGAAGCTTTCTTT.

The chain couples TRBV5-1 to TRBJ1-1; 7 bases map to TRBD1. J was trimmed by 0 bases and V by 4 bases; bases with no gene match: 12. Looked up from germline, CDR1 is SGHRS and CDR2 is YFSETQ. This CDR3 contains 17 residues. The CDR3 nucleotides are TGCGCCAGCAGCGCCAAACCCACAGGGGAAATGAACACTGAAGCTTTCTTT. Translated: CASSAKPTGEMNTEAFF.

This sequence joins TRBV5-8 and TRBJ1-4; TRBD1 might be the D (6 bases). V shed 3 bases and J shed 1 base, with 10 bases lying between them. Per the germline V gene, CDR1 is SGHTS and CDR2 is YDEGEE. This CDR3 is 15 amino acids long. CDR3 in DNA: TGTGCCAGCAGCTACACAGGGTTAACTAATGAAAAACTGTTTTTT. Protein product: CASSYTGLTNEKLFF.